The TCR beta chain under discussion was sequenced for a study of T cell repertoires in cytomegalovirus infection. In the study overall: The authors relied on CMV epitopes, both recently identified HLA-C-restricted and well-studied HLA-B-restricted. Both CMV infection and a matching HLA type were indicated by public TCR beta signatures. Study-wide results and caveats: Identification of carriers of CMV plus the relevant HLA was achieved through cumulative public TCR beta family frequency. The study found HLA-C-restricted CMV-specific TCR beta clonotypes dominating the ex vivo response.

This clonotype has a handful of counts. Its antigen is currently unknown. TCRdb re-called the reads with MiXCR, one entry per CDR3 protein. The sample holds around 81,000 distinct CDR3 sequences, around 40% seen once. The CDR3 is 16 residues long. Trimming at V came to 4 bases and at J to 6 bases, leaving 6 bases not matched to a gene. Germline values: CDR1 SEHNR, CDR2 FQNEAQ (reference sequence). Sequenced here: CD8+ T cells from cultured PBMCs, sampled from culture after CMV antigen stimulation. The receptor was isolated from a human donor in good health (CMV status not recorded). Some clones in this sample may be carry-over from other donors' samples. The rearrangement uses TRBV7-9 and TRBJ2-1; TRBD2 matches at 13 bases. CDR3 DNA sequence: TGTGCCAGCAGCTCGACGACTAGCGGGGGGCCCAATGAGCAGTTCTTC. As protein: CASSSTTSGGPNEQFF.